Below, 9 T cell receptor beta chains from the same sample are listed, as sequenced in a study of control samples from healthy donors and cancer patients. Profiled with immunoSEQ multiplex PCR; TCRdb holds only in-frame clones, not every one. This table has approximately 94,000 clones, roughly 92% appearing once. Sequencing was carried out using blood. These receptors originate from a woman under 40 in good health.

The chain couples TRBV7-3 to TRBJ2-1, with D perhaps matching TRBD2 (5 bases). V was shortened by 1 base and J by 4 bases, with 11 bases between the two germline ends. The CDR3 spans 15 residues. Germline CDR1 SGHTA, CDR2 FQGTGA. The CDR3 DNA follows: TGTGCCAGCAGCTTAATTCGGACTGGTTACAATGAGCAGTTCTTC. Translation: CASSLIRTGYNEQFF.

The chain uses TRBV5-5 and TRBJ2-7; TRBD1 is a possible D gene (6 bases). CDR1 is SGHKS, CDR2 YYEKEE, per germline (reference sequence). The CDR3 is made up of 14 amino acids. Between the trimmed V and J ends, which lost 3 bases and 3 bases, there was a span of 13 bases. The CDR3 here is CASSSDSGSYEQYF. The CDR3 DNA follows: TGTGCCAGCAGCTCGGACAGCGGAAGCTACGAGCAGTACTTC. Drawing the rest from reference TRBV5-5 and TRBJ2-7, the complete variable domain is DAGVTQSPTHLIKTRGQQVTLRCSPISGHKSVSWYQQVLGQGPQFIFQYYEKEERGRGNFPDRFSARQFPNYSSELNVNALLLGDSALYLCASSSDSGSYEQYFGPGTRLTVT.

The chain couples TRBV5-4 to TRBJ1-2, with D maybe TRBD1 (5 bases). The CDR3 consists of 13 residues. Germline lookup yields CDR1 SGHNT and CDR2 YYREEE (reference sequence). Trimming cost V 2 bases and J 7 bases, with 12 bases left between them. CDR3 region: CASSFKGMGGYTF. DNA for the CDR3: TGTGCCAGCAGCTTCAAGGGGATGGGTGGCTACACCTTC.

This chain links TRBV10-3 with TRBJ2-3, with D tentatively TRBD2 (6 bases). The germline V gene has CDR1 ENHRY and CDR2 SYGVKD. There are 15 residues in the CDR3. Trimming cost V 10 bases and J 2 bases, with 19 bases left between them. The CDR3 region is CATGAGSGITDTQYF. CDR3 DNA: TGTGCCACAGGCGCGGGTAGCGGTATCACAGATACGCAGTATTTT.

The rearrangement joins TRBV24-1 to TRBJ1-5; D uncertain. Trimming shortened V by 5 bases and J by 4 bases, and 8 bases separated the two germline ends. Germline values: CDR1 KGHDR, CDR2 SFDVKD. CDR3 length: 13 amino acids. DNA of the CDR3: TGTGCCACCAGTGCGGACGGGAATCAGCCCCAGCATTTT. The encoded protein is CATSADGNQPQHF.

In its sample, this clone was seen once. The chain joins TRBV9 to TRBJ1-3; no reliable D call. The CDR3 sequence is 15 residues long. In germline, CDR1 is SGDLS, CDR2 YYNGEE. V gave up 0 bases and J gave up 0 bases, with 7 bases separating them. The CDR3, as DNA: TGTGCCAGCAGCGTAGGCCCAGGCTCTGGAAACACCATATATTTT. This translates into CASSVGPGSGNTIYF. Supplemented by reference TRBV9 and TRBJ1-3, the full variable domain reads DSGVTQTPKHLITATGQRVTLRCSPRSGDLSVYWYQQSLDQGLQFLIQYYNGEERAKGNILERFSAQQFPDLHSELNLSSLELGDSALYFCASSVGPGSGNTIYFGEGSWLTVV.

The CDR3 DNA reads TGTGCCTGGGGGAGGAGGGAGACGTCTGCCGAGCAGTACTTC. It is translated as CAWGRRETSAEQYF. The rearrangement joins TRBV30 to TRBJ2-7, with a weak D call TRBD2 (6 bases). The germline V gene encodes CDR1 GTSNPN and CDR2 SVGIG (reference sequence). With 5 bases removed from V and 6 bases from J, the gap between germline ends came to 20 bases. The CDR3 has 14 residues.

The chain recombines TRBV7-3 with TRBJ2-1; D may correspond to TRBD1 or TRBD2 (5 bases each). V was cut by 2 bases and J by 4 bases, with 12 bases left in between. There are 15 residues in the CDR3. The germline gives CDR1 SGHTA, CDR2 FQGTGA. The CDR3 sequence is CASSLGEGRYNEQFF. CDR3 sequence (DNA): TGTGCCAGCAGCTTAGGCGAGGGGCGATACAATGAGCAGTTCTTC.

V usage is TRBV6-5 and J usage is TRBJ1-3; no reliable D call. V dropped 5 bases and J dropped 1 base, with 9 bases sitting between them. This CDR3 is built from 14 residues. The germline CDR1 and CDR2 sequences are MNHEY and SVGAGI. The CDR3 spells CASSRPASGNTIYF. CDR3 in DNA: TGTGCCAGCAGTCGACCCGCATCTGGAAACACCATATATTTT.